A selection of T cell receptor beta chains follows, all from one sample in a study of blood T cell repertoires in COVID-19. Method: immunoSEQ multiplex PCR; TCRdb's copy keeps in-frame clones and lacks some. The profile covers 130,000 to 150,000 clones, with around 81% appearing a single time and roughly 8.3% taken by the ten largest. The sequenced sample consisted of peripheral blood. The receptor set was obtained from a human donor with acute or convalescent COVID-19. The donor label of this sample is uncertain. CDR3s leave out the opening cysteine and the closing phenylalanine or tryptophan.

len	v_gene	j_gene	CDR3aa
12	TRBV5-4	TRBJ2-3	ASSLAGSTDTQY
10	TRBV2	TRBJ1-5	ASKSLNQPQH
16	TRBV10-3	TRBJ2-3	AIRGKAGTGVGTDTQY
13	TRBV6-6	TRBJ1-5	ASSPLTGQGQPQH
13	TRBV5-1	TRBJ2-3	ASSLGSSGPDTQY
13	TRBV18	TRBJ2-2	ASSRTGMNTGELF
11	TRBV3-1/TRBV3-2	TRBJ1-1	ASSQGQGGEAF
13	TRBV7-3	TRBJ1-1	ASSLYGESGTEAF
11	TRBV19	TRBJ1-1	ASRRTGGSEAF
12	TRBV27	TRBJ2-5	ASSLWDSQETQY
11	TRBV10-1	TRBJ2-3	ASSERPGDTQY
15	TRBV15	TRBJ1-6	ATSNTFGPEGESPLH
12	TRBV24-1	TRBJ2-1	ATSDGGRDNEQF
12	TRBV10-3	TRBJ2-7	AISELGGRYEQY
12	TRBV3-1/TRBV3-2	TRBJ1-2	ASSRRQGDYGYT
13	TRBV19	TRBJ1-4	ASSPYLAGDEKLF
13	TRBV19	TRBJ1-5	ASSPGTGETQPQH
14	TRBV5-1	TRBJ1-2	ASSLSPGKDFHGYT
10	TRBV6-5	TRBJ1-2	ASRPGEQGYT
10	TRBV18	TRBJ2-1	ASSTGKTSQF
15	TRBV11-3	TRBJ2-7	ASSLPGTSGGAREQY
13	TRBV29-1	TRBJ1-2	SVPRVGATNYGYT
13	TRBV2	TRBJ2-2	ASSSRDRGTGELF
11	TRBV3-1/TRBV3-2	TRBJ2-5	ASSQWAGETQY
12	TRBV27	TRBJ1-5	ASSLGTSDQPQH
11	TRBV12-3/TRBV12-4	TRBJ2-7	ASRAGPFEEQY
13	TRBV4-1	TRBJ2-7	ASSPQRGVLHEQY
12	TRBV9	TRBJ1-3	ASRLGTGGDTIY